This T cell receptor beta chain was recovered during a study of T cell responses to AZD1222 COVID-19 vaccine. Study as a whole: Second doses were pooled across both intervals (about 4 or about 12 weeks).

V lost 6 bases and J 0 bases, leaving 9 bases between the germline ends. CDR1 MDHEN and CDR2 SYDVKM come from the germline V gene. There are 14 residues in the CDR3. Here immunoSEQ multiplex PCR was the method, and the copy in TCRdb shows in-frame clones only, minus some. This sample has roughly 150,000 clones, with about nine tenths found just once. The study, taken as a whole, reports: Within unmutated variant regions lay the reported targets of nearly half of spike-specific TCRs.

As regards this clone: Its antigen remains unidentified.

This clonotype originated in an adult in good health. The material sequenced was peripheral blood, taken on day 0 of AZD1222 vaccination. V and J are TRBV28 and TRBJ1-3, with D unresolved. In DNA form, the CDR3 reads TGTGCCAGCAGACAAGTCGGCTCTGGAAACACCATATATTTT. It encodes CASRQVGSGNTIYF.